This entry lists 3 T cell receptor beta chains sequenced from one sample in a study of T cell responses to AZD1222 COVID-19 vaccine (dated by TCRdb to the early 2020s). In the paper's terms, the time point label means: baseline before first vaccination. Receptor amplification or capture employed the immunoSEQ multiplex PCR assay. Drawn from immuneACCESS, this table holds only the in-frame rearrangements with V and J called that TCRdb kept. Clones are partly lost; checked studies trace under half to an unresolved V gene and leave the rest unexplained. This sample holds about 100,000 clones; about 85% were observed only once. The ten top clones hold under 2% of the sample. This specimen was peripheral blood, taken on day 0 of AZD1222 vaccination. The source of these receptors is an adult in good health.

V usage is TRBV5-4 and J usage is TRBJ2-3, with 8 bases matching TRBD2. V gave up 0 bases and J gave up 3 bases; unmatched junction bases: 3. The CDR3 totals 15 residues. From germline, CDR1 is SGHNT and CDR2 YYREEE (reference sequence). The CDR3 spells CASSLAASGTDTQYF. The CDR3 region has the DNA TGTGCCAGCAGCTTGGCGGCTAGCGGGACAGATACGCAGTATTTT. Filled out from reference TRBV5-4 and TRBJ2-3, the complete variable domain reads ETGVTQSPTHLIKTRGQQVTLRCSSQSGHNTVSWYQQALGQGPQFIFQYYREEENGRGNFPPRFSGLQFPNYSSELNVNALELDDSALYLCASSLAASGTDTQYFGPGTRLTVL.

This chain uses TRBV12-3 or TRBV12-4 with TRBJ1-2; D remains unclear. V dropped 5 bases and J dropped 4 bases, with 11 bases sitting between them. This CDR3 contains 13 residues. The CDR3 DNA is TGTGCCAGCAGTCCGCCTGGGCCCTATGGCTACACCTTC. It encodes CASSPPGPYGYTF.

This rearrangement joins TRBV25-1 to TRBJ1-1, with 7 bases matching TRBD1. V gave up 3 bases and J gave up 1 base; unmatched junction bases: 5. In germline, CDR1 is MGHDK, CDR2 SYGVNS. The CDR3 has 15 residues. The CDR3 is CASSERGQTNTEAFF. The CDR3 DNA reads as TGTGCCAGCAGTGAGAGGGGACAGACGAACACTGAAGCTTTCTTT.